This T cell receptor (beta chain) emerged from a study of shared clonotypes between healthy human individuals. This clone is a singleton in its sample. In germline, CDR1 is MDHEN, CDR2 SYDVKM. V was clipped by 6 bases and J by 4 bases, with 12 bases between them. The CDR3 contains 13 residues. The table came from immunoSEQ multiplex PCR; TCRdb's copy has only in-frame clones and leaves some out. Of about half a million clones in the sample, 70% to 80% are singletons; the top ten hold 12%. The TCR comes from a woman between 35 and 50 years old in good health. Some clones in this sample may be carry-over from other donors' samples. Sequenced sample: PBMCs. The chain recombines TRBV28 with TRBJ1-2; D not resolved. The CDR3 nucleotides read TGTGCCAGCAGAATAGCCTCCTCCTATGGCTACACCTTC. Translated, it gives CASRIASSYGYTF.